This T cell receptor beta chain was profiled in a study of monozygotic twins with inflammatory bowel disease. TCRdb reprocessed the 5' RACE reads and reports one entry per CDR3 protein, with no DNA. The sample features about 160,000 distinct CDR3 sequences, with approximately 3% in its top ten. There are 15 residues in the CDR3. Germline CDR1 and CDR2: SNHLY and FYNNEI. The sample consisted of blood. The source is a human donor with ulcerative colitis or Crohn's disease, or a healthy co-twin of an affected twin (not recorded which). The rearrangement links TRBV2 to TRBJ2-2; the TRBD1 assignment by TCRdb is unverifiable without DNA. The CDR3 sequence is CASGRDRAAAGELFF.